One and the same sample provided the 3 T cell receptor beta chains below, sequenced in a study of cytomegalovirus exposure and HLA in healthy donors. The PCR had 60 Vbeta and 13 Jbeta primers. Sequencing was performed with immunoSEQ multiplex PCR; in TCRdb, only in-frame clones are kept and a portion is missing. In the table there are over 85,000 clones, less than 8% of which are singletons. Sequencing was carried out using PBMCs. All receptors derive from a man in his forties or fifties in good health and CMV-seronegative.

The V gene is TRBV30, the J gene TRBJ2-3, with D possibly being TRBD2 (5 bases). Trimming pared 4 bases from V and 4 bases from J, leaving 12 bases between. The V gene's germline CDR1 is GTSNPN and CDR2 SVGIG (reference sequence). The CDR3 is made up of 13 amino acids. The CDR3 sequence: CAWNVGVADTQYF. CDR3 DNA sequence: TGTGCCTGGAATGTGGGAGTGGCAGATACGCAGTATTTT.

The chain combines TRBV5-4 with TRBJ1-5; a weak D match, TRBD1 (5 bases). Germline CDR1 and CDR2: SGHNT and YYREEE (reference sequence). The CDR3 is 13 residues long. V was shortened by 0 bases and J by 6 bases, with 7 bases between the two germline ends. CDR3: CASSLGGGQPQHF. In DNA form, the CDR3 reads TGTGCCAGCAGCTTGGGGGGCGGTCAGCCCCAGCATTTT.

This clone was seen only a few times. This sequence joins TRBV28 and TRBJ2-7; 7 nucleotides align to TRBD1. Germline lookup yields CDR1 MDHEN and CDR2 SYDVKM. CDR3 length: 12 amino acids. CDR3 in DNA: TGTACGGTACAGGGGAACTCCTACGAGCAGTACTTC. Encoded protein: CTVQGNSYEQYF.